This T cell receptor beta chain stems from a study of shared clonotypes between healthy human individuals. Study background: Each donor contributed plates that comprised three CD4 naive, three CD4 memory, two CD8 naive and one CD8 memory. Study-level points and caveats: Only blood was sampled, and tissue TCR repertoires likely differ from blood ones. Large depth notwithstanding, sorted-subset sequencing proved incomplete by rarefaction.

Using immunoSEQ multiplex PCR, the repertoire was profiled, and TCRdb retains in-frame clones only, with some absent. The sample contains around 1.4 million clones, approximately 98.5% of which appear only once. V lost 0 bases, J lost 7 bases, and 5 bases stayed unmatched. The V gene's germline CDR1 is SGDLS and CDR2 YYNGEE. The CDR3 length is 15 residues. This clone was seen once. Its cognate antigen is unknown. Sample: naive CD4+ T cells sorted from blood. Stated subset: CD45RA+ positively selected. This chain connects TRBV9 to TRBJ2-1, with TRBD2 identical over 9 bases. The sequence came from a man younger than 45 in good health. The CDR3 DNA reads TGTGCCAGCAGCGTAGAAAGCGGGGGGTGGAATGAGCAGTTCTTC. Its translation: CASSVESGGWNEQFF.